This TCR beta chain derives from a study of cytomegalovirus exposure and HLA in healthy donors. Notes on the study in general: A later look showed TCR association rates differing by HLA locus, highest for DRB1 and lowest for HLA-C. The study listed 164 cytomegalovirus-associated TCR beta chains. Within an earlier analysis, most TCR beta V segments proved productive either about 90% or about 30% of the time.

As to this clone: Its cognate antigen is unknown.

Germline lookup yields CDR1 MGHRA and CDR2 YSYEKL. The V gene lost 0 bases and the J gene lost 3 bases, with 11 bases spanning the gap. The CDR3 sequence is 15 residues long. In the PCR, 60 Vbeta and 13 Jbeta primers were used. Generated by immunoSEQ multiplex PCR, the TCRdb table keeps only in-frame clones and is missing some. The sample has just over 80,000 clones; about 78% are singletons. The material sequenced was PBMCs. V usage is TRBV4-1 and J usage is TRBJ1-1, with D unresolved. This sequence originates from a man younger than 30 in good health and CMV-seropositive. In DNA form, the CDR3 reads TGCGCCAGCAGCCAAGAACACACCATTTACACTGAAGCTTTCTTT. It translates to CASSQEHTIYTEAFF.